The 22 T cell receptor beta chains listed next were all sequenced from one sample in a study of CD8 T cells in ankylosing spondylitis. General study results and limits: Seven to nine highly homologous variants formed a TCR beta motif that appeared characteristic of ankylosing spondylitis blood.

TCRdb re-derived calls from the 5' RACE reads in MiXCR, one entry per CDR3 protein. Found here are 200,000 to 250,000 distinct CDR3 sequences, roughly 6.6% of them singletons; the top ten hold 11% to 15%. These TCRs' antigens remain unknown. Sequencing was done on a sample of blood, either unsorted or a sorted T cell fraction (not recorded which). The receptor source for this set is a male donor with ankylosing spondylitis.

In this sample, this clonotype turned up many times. The CDR3 DNA reads TGTGCCAGCAGCTTAGTCGGCAACGCAGATACGCAGTATTTT. Translated: CASSLVGNADTQYF. The V call is TRBV7-2, the J call TRBJ2-3; D is unresolved. V gave up 1 base and J gave up 4 bases, with 9 bases separating them. Germline V gene sequence: CDR1 SGHTA, CDR2 FQGNSA. The CDR3 loop spans 14 amino acids.

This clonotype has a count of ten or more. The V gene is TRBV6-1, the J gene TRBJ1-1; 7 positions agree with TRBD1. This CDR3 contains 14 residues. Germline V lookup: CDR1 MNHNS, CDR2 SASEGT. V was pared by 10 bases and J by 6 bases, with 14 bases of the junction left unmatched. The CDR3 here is CATRLGTVSSEAFF. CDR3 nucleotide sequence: TGTGCCACGCGTCTTGGGACAGTTTCCTCTGAAGCTTTCTTT.

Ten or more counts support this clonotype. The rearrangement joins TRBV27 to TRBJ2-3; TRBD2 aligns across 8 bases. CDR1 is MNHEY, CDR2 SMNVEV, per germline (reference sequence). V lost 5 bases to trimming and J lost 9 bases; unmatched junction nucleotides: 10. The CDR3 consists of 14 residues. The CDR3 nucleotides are TGTGCCAGCAGTCCCTCAACCCTAGCGGGCACGCAGTATTTT. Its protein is CASSPSTLAGTQYF.

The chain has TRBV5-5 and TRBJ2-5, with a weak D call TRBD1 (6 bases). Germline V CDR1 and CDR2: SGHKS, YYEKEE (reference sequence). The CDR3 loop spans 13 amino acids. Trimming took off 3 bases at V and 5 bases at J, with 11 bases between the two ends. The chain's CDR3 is CASSSGAGETQYF. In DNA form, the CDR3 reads TGTGCCAGCAGCTCAGGGGCAGGCGAGACCCAGTACTTC.

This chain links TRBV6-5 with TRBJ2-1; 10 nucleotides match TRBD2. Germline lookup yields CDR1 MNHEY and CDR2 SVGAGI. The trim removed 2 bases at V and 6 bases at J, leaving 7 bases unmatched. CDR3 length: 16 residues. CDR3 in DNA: TGTGCCAGCAGTTACCTAGGGGCTAGCGGGAGCAATGAGCAGTTCTTC. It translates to CASSYLGASGSNEQFF.

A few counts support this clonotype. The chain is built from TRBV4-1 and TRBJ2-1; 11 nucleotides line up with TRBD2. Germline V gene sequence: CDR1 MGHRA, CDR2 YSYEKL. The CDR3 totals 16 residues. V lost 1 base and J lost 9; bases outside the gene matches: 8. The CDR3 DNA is TGCGCCAGCAGCCAAGTATGGCTAGCGGGAGGCGCTGAGCAGTTCTTC. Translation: CASSQVWLAGGAEQFF.

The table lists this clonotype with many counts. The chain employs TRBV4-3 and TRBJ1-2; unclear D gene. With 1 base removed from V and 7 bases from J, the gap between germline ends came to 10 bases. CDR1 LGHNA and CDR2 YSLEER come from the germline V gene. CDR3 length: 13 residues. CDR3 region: CASSQGASGGYTF. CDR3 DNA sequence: TGCGCCAGCAGCCAAGGTGCAAGTGGTGGCTACACCTTC.

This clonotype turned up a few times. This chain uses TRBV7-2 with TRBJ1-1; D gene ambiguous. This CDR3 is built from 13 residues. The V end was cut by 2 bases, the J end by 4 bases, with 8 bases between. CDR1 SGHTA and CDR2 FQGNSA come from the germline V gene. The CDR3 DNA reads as TGTGCCAGCAGCTTATGGGAGAGCACTGAAGCTTTCTTT. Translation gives CASSLWESTEAFF.

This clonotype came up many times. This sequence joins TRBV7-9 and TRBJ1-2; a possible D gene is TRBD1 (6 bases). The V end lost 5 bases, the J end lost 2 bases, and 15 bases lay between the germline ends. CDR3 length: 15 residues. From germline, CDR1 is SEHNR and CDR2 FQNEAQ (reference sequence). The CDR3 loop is CASSLIGTPNYGYTF. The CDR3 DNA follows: TGTGCCAGCAGCCTTATCGGGACACCCAACTATGGCTACACCTTC.

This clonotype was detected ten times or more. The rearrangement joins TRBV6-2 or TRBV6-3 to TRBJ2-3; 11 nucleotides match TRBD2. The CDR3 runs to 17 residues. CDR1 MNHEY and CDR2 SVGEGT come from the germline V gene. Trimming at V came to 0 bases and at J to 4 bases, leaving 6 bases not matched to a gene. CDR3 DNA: TGTGCCAGCAGTTACTCTGTGACTAGCGGGGCCGCAGATACGCAGTATTTT. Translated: CASSYSVTSGAADTQYF.

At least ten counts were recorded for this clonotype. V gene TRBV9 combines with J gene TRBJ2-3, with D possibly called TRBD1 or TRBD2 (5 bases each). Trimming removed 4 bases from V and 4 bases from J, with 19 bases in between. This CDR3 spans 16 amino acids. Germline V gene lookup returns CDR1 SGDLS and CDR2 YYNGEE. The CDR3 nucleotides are TGTGCCAGCAGCTTCAAGGACACCCCCGGGGCAGATACGCAGTATTTT. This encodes CASSFKDTPGADTQYF.

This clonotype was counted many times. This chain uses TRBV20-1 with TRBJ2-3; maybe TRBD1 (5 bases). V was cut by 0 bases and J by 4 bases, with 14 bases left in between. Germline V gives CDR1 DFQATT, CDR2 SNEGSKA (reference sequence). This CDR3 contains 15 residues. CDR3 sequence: CSARDVGEVSDTQYF. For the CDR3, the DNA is TGCAGTGCTAGAGATGTAGGGGAAGTCTCAGATACGCAGTATTTT.

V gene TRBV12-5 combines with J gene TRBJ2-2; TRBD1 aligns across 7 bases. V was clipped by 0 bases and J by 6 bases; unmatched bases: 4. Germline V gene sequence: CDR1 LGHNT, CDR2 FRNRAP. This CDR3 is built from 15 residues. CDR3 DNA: TGTGCTAGTGGTTTGGTAGAAGGGGGCTCCGGGGAGCTGTTTTTT. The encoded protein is CASGLVEGGSGELFF.

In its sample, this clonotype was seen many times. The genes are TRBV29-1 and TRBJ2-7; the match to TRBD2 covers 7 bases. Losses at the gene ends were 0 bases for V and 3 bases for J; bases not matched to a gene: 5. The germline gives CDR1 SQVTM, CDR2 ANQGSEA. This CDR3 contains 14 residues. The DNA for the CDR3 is TGCAGCGTTGAAGATGGCATAGCGGGCTACGAGCAGTACTTC. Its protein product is CSVEDGIAGYEQYF.

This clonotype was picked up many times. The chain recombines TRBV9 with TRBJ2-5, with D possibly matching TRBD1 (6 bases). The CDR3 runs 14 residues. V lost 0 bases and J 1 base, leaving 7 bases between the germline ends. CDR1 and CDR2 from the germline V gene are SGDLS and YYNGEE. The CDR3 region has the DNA TGTGCCAGCAGCGTAGGGACAGCCCAAGAGACCCAGTACTTC. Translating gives CASSVGTAQETQYF.

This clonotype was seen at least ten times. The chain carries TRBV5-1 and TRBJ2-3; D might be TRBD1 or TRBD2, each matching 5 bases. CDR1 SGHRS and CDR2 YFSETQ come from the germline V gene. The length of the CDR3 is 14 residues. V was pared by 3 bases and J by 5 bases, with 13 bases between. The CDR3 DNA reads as TGCGCCAGCAGCTCAGGGTACGGGATAGATACGCAGTATTTT. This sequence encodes CASSSGYGIDTQYF.

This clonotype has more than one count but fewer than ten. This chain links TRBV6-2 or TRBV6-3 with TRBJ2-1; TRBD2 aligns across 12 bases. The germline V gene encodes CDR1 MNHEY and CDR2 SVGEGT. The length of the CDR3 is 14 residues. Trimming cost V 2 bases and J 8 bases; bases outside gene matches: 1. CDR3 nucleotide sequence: TGTGCCAGCAGTTACCTAGCGGGAGGGGATGAGCAGTTCTTC. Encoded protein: CASSYLAGGDEQFF.

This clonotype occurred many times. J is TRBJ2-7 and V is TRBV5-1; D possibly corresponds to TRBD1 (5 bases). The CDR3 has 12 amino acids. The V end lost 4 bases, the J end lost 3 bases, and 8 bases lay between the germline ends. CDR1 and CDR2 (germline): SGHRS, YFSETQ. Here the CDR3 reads CASSPDSYEQYF. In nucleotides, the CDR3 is TGCGCCAGCAGCCCAGACAGCTACGAGCAGTACTTC. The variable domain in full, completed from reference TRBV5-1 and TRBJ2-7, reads KAGVTQTPRYLIKTRGQQVTLSCSPISGHRSVSWYQQTPGQGLQFLFEYFSETQRNKGNFPGRFSGRQFSNSRSEMNVSTLELGDSALYLCASSPDSYEQYFGPGTRLTVT.

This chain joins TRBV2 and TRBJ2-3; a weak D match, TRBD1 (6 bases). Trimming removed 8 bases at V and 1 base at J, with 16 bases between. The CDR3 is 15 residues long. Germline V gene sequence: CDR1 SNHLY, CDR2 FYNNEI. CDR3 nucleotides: TGTGCCAGCTCCTCTTGGGGGCGCCGCACAGATACGCAGTATTTT. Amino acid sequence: CASSSWGRRTDTQYF.

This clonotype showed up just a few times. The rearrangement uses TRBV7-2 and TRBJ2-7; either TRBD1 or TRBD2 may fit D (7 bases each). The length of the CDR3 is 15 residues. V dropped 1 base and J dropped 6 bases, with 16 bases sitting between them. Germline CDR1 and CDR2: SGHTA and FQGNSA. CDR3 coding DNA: TGTGCCAGCAGCTTAGGGTGGCAGGGGGGGTCCGAGCAGTACTTC. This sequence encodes CASSLGWQGGSEQYF.

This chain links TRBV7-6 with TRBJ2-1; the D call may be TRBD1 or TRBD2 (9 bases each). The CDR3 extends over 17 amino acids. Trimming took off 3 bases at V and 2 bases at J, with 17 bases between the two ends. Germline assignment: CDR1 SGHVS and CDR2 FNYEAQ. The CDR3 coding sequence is TGTGCCAGCAGCTTCCTAGCGGGACAGGGTACCTACAATGAGCAGTTCTTC. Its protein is CASSFLAGQGTYNEQFF.

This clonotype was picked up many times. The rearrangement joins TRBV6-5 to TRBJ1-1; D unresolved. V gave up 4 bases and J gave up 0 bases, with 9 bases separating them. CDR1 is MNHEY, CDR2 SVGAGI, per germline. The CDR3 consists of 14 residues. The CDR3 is CASSLPDMNTEAFF. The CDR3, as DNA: TGTGCCAGCAGTTTACCAGATATGAACACTGAAGCTTTCTTT.